A selection of T cell receptor beta chains follows, all from one sample in a study of blood T cells in healthy people across ages. TCRdb passed the 5' RACE reads through MiXCR, listing each CDR3 protein once. The sample lists roughly 2 million distinct CDR3 sequences, approximately 50% occurring once. What was sequenced was blood. These receptors originate from a woman aged 40 to 50 in good health. The CDR3 runs from the conserved cysteine through the conserved F or W. The order of the fields is V gene, J gene, clone size, D gene, CDR3 protein, CDR3 DNA. The D gene is left open where the match is weak. Part of the rows lack a size; the others show once, few, many or a class for expanded clones.

v_call: TRBV10-3; j_call: TRBJ2-1; clone_size: .; d_call: .; cdr3_aa: CAISESYSGSSYNEQFF; cdr3_nt: TGTGCCATCAGTGAGTCGTACTCAGGGAGCTCCTACAATGAGCAGTTCTTC
v_call: TRBV3-1; j_call: TRBJ2-3; clone_size: .; d_call: .; cdr3_aa: CASSQAEIVATDTQYF; cdr3_nt: TGTGCCAGCAGCCAAGCGGAGATAGTAGCCACAGATACGCAGTATTTT
v_call: TRBV6-1; j_call: TRBJ2-3; clone_size: .; d_call: .; cdr3_aa: CASSEDAGYPDTQYF; cdr3_nt: TGTGCCAGCAGTGAAGACGCCGGGTACCCAGATACGCAGTATTTT
v_call: TRBV9; j_call: TRBJ2-3; clone_size: .; d_call: TRBD1; cdr3_aa: CASSGDRGRADTQYF; cdr3_nt: TGTGCCAGCAGCGGGGACAGGGGACGAGCAGATACGCAGTATTTT
v_call: TRBV3-1; j_call: TRBJ2-7; clone_size: .; d_call: .; cdr3_aa: CASSQLRGGEQYF; cdr3_nt: TGTGCCAGCAGCCAACTTAGGGGTGGCGAGCAGTACTTC
v_call: TRBV19; j_call: TRBJ1-1; clone_size: .; d_call: .; cdr3_aa: CASSKPGTCEAFF; cdr3_nt: TGTGCCAGTAGTAAGCCAGGGACCTGTGAAGCTTTCTTT
v_call: TRBV7-2; j_call: TRBJ2-5; clone_size: many; d_call: TRBD1; cdr3_aa: CASSSRDRGRETQYF; cdr3_nt: TGTGCCAGCAGCTCCCGGGACAGGGGGCGGGAGACCCAGTACTTC
v_call: TRBV4-2; j_call: TRBJ2-5; clone_size: few; d_call: .; cdr3_aa: CASSQNHNAGRETQYF; cdr3_nt: TGTGCCAGCAGCCAGAATCACAACGCTGGTAGGGAGACCCAGTACTTC
v_call: TRBV27; j_call: TRBJ2-1; clone_size: .; d_call: .; cdr3_aa: CACSFLGGWENEQFF; cdr3_nt: TGTGCCTGCAGTTTCCTAGGGGGATGGGAGAATGAGCAGTTCTTC
v_call: TRBV15; j_call: TRBJ2-5; clone_size: .; d_call: TRBD2; cdr3_aa: CATSQNGLGGIETQYF; cdr3_nt: TGTGCCACCAGCCAGAACGGACTAGGAGGAATCGAGACCCAGTACTTC
v_call: TRBV12-3/TRBV12-4; j_call: TRBJ2-5; clone_size: .; d_call: .; cdr3_aa: CASSFSATQYF; cdr3_nt: TGTGCCAGCAGTTTTTCGGCAACCCAGTACTTC
v_call: TRBV10-3; j_call: TRBJ2-5; clone_size: once; d_call: .; cdr3_aa: CAISERRKGRVEETQYF; cdr3_nt: TGTGCCATCAGTGAAAGGCGAAAGGGGCGGGTAGAAGAGACCCAGTACTTC
v_call: TRBV20-1; j_call: TRBJ2-3; clone_size: few; d_call: .; cdr3_aa: CSARETDSGSDLYF; cdr3_nt: TGCAGTGCTAGAGAGACCGATAGCGGCTCTGACCTGTATTTT
v_call: TRBV23-1; j_call: TRBJ2-7; clone_size: .; d_call: TRBD2; cdr3_aa: CASSHHAGEGDEQYF; cdr3_nt: TGCGCCAGCAGTCACCACGCCGGGGAGGGCGATGAGCAGTACTTC
v_call: TRBV7-2; j_call: TRBJ2-7; clone_size: .; d_call: .; cdr3_aa: CASSRIIGGGGPYEQYF; cdr3_nt: TGTGCCAGCAGCCGAATTATAGGCGGTGGCGGGCCCTACGAGCAGTACTTC
v_call: TRBV19; j_call: TRBJ1-2; clone_size: .; d_call: TRBD1; cdr3_aa: CASSTRWDRDPYYGYTF; cdr3_nt: TGTGCCAGTAGTACCCGCTGGGACAGGGATCCGTACTATGGCTACACCTTC